The 5 T cell receptor beta chains below come from one sample, sequenced in a study of early T cells in non-severe SARS-CoV-2 infection. TCRdb independently ran MiXCR on the 5' RACE reads; one entry per CDR3 protein. Of 43,000 or so distinct CDR3 sequences in the sample, under 9.5% were seen once. Material for sequencing was whole blood. The receptors stem from an adult who was a healthcare worker with PCR-confirmed SARS-CoV-2 infection or an uninfected control (not recorded which).

At least ten counts were recorded for this clonotype. The chain carries TRBV12-3 or TRBV12-4 and TRBJ2-7; 8 positions agree with TRBD1. CDR3 length: 14 residues. After removal of 6 bases from V and 4 bases from J, the junction contained 8 bases not matched to a gene. The CDR3 DNA follows: TGTGCCAGCAGCGGTAGGACAGGGCCGTACGAGCAGTACTTC. The encoded protein is CASSGRTGPYEQYF.

This clonotype occurred many times. CDR3 in DNA: TGTGCCAGCAGCCAAGGGGAAGGAAACTATGGCTACACCTTC. Translating it yields CASSQGEGNYGYTF. The J gene is TRBJ1-2, the V gene TRBV3-1; D uncertain. CDR3 length equals 14 residues. Trimming removed 1 base at V and 2 bases at J, with 8 bases between. CDR1 is LGHDT, CDR2 YNNKEL, per germline (reference sequence).

The rearrangement uses TRBV29-1 and TRBJ1-1; 10 bases are shared with TRBD1. The germline V gene encodes CDR1 SQVTM and CDR2 ANQGSEA. The CDR3 loop spans 14 amino acids. Trimming removed 7 bases from V and 6 bases from J; junction bases left unmatched: 11. Written as DNA, the CDR3 is TGCAGCGCGAACCCCCGGGACAGGGGTCCTGAAGCTTTCTTT. This gives the protein CSANPRDRGPEAFF.

This sequence joins TRBV5-4 and TRBJ2-5, with D perhaps matching TRBD2 (6 bases). Trimming stripped 0 bases from V and 3 bases from J, with 15 bases between. CDR1 and CDR2 from the germline V gene are SGHNT and YYREEE (reference sequence). CDR3 size: 16 residues. This CDR3 is CASSLAVGWEEETQYF. CDR3 sequence (DNA): TGTGCCAGCAGCTTGGCCGTTGGCTGGGAGGAAGAGACCCAGTACTTC.

This chain connects TRBV2 to TRBJ2-7; the match to TRBD1 covers 7 bases. With 5 bases clipped from V and 6 bases from J, the junction kept 4 bases outside the gene matches. Per the germline V gene, CDR1 is SNHLY and CDR2 is FYNNEI. This CDR3 region has 12 residues. CDR3 protein: CASSNGDSEQYF. Here the CDR3 DNA reads TGTGCCAGCAGTAATGGGGACAGCGAGCAGTACTTC.